Below, 15 T cell receptor beta chains from the same sample are listed, as sequenced in a study of tumor and adjacent non-tumor tissue in lung cancer. TCRbeta libraries were built with three rounds of nested PCR, modified from ARM-PCR. One entry per CDR3 protein, called by TCRdb with MiXCR from the multiplex PCR reads. The repertoire consists of about 200,000 distinct CDR3 sequences, with roughly 70% occurring once and the leading ten covering approximately 26%. No cell sorting was done before RNA was extracted from the tissue. What was sequenced was lung tumor tissue. The origin of the receptors is a man in his 60s with non-small cell lung cancer.

Remarks on this clonotype: The CDR3 end shows no conserved phenylalanine or tryptophan, and so a read error is likely. V usage is TRBV11-3 and J usage is TRBJ2-1; 8 bases are shared with TRBD2. This CDR3 contains 15 residues. Losses at the gene ends were 4 bases for V and 7 bases for J; bases not matched to a gene: 9. Germline CDR1 reads SGHNT; CDR2 reads YENEEA. The CDR3 sequence: CASSSGGQVQNEQFL. CDR3 bases: TGTGCCAGCAGCTCGGGGGGGCAAGTTCAGAATGAGCAGTTCTTA.

Note on this clonotype: Compared with germline, one end of the junction differs, possibly owing to a read error. This chain links TRBV11-3 with TRBJ2-4; D gene uncertain. The CDR3 totals 15 residues. Per germline, CDR1 SGHNT and CDR2 YENEEA. The CDR3 DNA reads TGTGCCAACAGCTTAGATCGACCTCCGGCGAACATTCAGTACTTC. This gives the protein CANSLDRPPANIQYF.

For this clonotype: One end of the junction does not line up with germline, which may come from a read error. The CDR3 sequence: CANSRNRASNSPLHF. The DNA of the CDR3 is TGTGCCAACAGTAGAAACAGGGCGTCCAATTCACCCCTCCACTTT. This chain uses TRBV28 with TRBJ1-6; tentatively, D is TRBD1 (6 bases). Germline lookup yields CDR1 MDHEN and CDR2 SYDVKM. The CDR3 consists of 15 residues.

The table lists this clonotype with many counts. The chain employs TRBV6-1 and TRBJ1-5, with a weak D call TRBD1 (5 bases). Trimming pared 6 bases from V and 7 bases from J, leaving 13 bases between. The germline V gene encodes CDR1 MNHNS and CDR2 SASEGT. This CDR3 is 13 amino acids long. The CDR3 protein is CASRGPRGQPQHF. The CDR3, as DNA: TGTGCCAGCAGGGGACCCCGCGGACAGCCCCAGCATTTT.

Of note for this clonotype: This may be a read error, as it is one base from a much larger clone. It is likely a read error, because the conserved phenylalanine at the end of the CDR3 is missing. This CDR3 reads CASSHGRDFTDTQYL. The CDR3 coding sequence is TGCGCCAGCAGCCATGGACGGGATTTCACAGATACGCAGTATTTA. The V and J genes are TRBV5-1 and TRBJ2-3, with D possibly TRBD2 on 5 matching bases. Germline-derived CDR1 and CDR2 are SGHRS and YFSETQ. V lost 4 bases to trimming and J lost 2 bases, with 14 bases between them. The CDR3 runs to 15 residues.

Comments on this clonotype: This sequence may be a read error, since a much larger clone differs from it by one base. This chain uses TRBV4-2 with TRBJ2-3; 11 bases agree with TRBD2. The CDR3 has 16 residues. The germline CDR1 and CDR2 sequences are LGHNA and YNFKEQ. The DNA for the CDR3 is TGTGCCAGCAGCCAGTCACTAGCGGGGGACACAGATACGCAGAATTTT. This codes for CASSQSLAGDTDTQNF.

The chain combines TRBV6-2 or TRBV6-3 with TRBJ1-1; D ambiguous. The V and J ends lost 0 bases and 6 bases respectively, with 14 bases between them. CDR1 is MNHEY, CDR2 SVGEGT, per germline. The CDR3 is made up of 15 amino acids. The CDR3: CASSYSRVGNSEAFF. CDR3 DNA sequence: TGTGCCAGCAGTTACTCGAGGGTGGGTAACTCTGAAGCTTTCTTT.

Notes on this clonotype: Relative to the germline gene, one junction end is altered; a read error may explain this. The chain uses TRBV20-1 and TRBJ2-7; TRBD2 might be the D (5 bases). Germline-derived CDR1 and CDR2 are DFQATT and SNEGSKA (reference sequence). This CDR3 comprises 19 residues. The CDR3 bases are TGCAATGCTAGAGGCTCATCCGGGATAGGGAACATACCCGACTACGAGCAGTACTTC. It codes for CNARGSSGIGNIPDYEQYF.

Turning to this clonotype: The missing conserved phenylalanine or tryptophan at the end of this CDR3 makes a read error likely. The chain is built from TRBV4-2 and TRBJ2-1, with 7 bases identical to TRBD2. CDR3 length equals 21 residues. With V trimmed by 3 bases and J by 5 bases, 25 bases remained unmatched. In germline, CDR1 is LGHNA, CDR2 YNFKEQ. The CDR3 DNA follows: TGTGCCAGCAGCCATCTCCGATCACGCGGGAGCCTCCGGGGGAGGAACAATGAGCAGTTCTTG. Translating it yields CASSHLRSRGSLRGRNNEQFL.

As for this clonotype: A junction boundary mismatches the germline segment, possibly from a read error. The gene calls are TRBV7-8 and TRBJ1-1, with D hard to call. The CDR3 has 14 residues. The germline CDR1 and CDR2 sequences are SGHVS and FQNEAQ. This CDR3 is CASSLYLSPIEVFF. The CDR3 DNA reads as TGTGCCAGCAGCTTATACCTTTCGCCAATTGAAGTTTTCTTT.

This clonotype was counted at least ten times. The chain recombines TRBV6-5 with TRBJ1-3, with D unclear. V was clipped by 10 bases and J by 3 bases, with 10 bases between them. The CDR3 runs 12 residues. In germline, CDR1 is MNHEY, CDR2 SVGAGI. CDR3 loop: CATEDVGNTIYF. The CDR3 coding sequence is TGTGCCACCGAGGACGTTGGAAACACCATATATTTT.

A few counts support this clonotype. The genes are TRBV29-1 and TRBJ2-3; D gene uncertain. There are 13 residues in the CDR3. CDR1 and CDR2 from the germline V gene are SQVTM and ANQGSEA. V shed 8 bases and J shed 0 bases, with 12 bases lying between them. This chain's CDR3 is CSLHPQSTDTQYF. The CDR3 DNA follows: TGCAGCCTTCATCCACAGAGCACAGATACGCAGTATTTT.

V usage is TRBV4-2 and J usage is TRBJ1-2, with a weak D call TRBD1 (5 bases). V lost 2 bases to trimming and J lost 2 bases, with 6 bases between them. CDR1 is LGHNA, CDR2 YNFKEQ, per germline. This CDR3 comprises 13 residues. The CDR3 nucleotides are TGTGCCAGCAGCCAATACAGGAACTATGGCTACACCTTC. It encodes CASSQYRNYGYTF.

This clonotype was seen just once. This may stem from a read error, because a much larger clone lies one nucleotide away. J is TRBJ1-4 and V is TRBV30; D perhaps matches TRBD1 (6 bases). The CDR3 totals 13 residues. Germline assignment: CDR1 GTSNPN and CDR2 SVGIG (reference sequence). The CDR3 DNA follows: TGTGCCCGGAGCGCAGGGGTTCATGAAAAACTGTTTTTT. Translated: CARSAGVHEKLFF.

The J gene is TRBJ2-1, the V gene TRBV7-9; 8 bases align to TRBD1. Losses at the gene ends were 4 bases for V and 6 bases for J; bases not matched to a gene: 8. The germline CDR1 and CDR2 sequences are SEHNR and FQNEAQ (reference sequence). The CDR3 contains 15 residues. The CDR3 bases are TGTGCCAGCAGCTCCGGGGACAGGCCCCGCAATGAGCAGTTCTTC. Translated, it gives CASSSGDRPRNEQFF.